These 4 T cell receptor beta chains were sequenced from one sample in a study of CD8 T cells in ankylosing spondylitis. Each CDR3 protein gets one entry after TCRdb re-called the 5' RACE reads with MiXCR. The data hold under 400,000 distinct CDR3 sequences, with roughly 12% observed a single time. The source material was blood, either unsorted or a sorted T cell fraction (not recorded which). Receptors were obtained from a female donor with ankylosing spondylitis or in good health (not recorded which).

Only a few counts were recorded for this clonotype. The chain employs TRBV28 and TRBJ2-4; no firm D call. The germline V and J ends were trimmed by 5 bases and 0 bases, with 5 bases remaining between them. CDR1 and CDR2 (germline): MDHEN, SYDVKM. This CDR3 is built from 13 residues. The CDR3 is CASSGLAKNIQYF. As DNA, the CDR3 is TGTGCCAGCAGTGGGCTAGCCAAAAACATTCAGTACTTC.

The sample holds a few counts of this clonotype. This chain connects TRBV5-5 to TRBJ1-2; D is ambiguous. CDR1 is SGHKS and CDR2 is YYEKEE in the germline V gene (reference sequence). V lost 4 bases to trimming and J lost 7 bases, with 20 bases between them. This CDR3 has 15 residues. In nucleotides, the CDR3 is TGTGCCAGCAGCCTCCAAGAAGGGATCTCCCGTGGCTACACCTTC. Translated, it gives CASSLQEGISRGYTF. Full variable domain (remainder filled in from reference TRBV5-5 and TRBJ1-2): DAGVTQSPTHLIKTRGQQVTLRCSPISGHKSVSWYQQVLGQGPQFIFQYYEKEERGRGNFPDRFSARQFPNYSSELNVNALLLGDSALYLCASSLQEGISRGYTFGSGTRLTVV.

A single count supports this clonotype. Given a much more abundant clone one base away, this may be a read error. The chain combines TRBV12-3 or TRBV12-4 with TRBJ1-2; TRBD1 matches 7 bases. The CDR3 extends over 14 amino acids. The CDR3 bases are TGTGCCAGCAGTACTGGGACAGCTAACTATGGCGACACCTTC. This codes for CASSTGTANYGDTF.

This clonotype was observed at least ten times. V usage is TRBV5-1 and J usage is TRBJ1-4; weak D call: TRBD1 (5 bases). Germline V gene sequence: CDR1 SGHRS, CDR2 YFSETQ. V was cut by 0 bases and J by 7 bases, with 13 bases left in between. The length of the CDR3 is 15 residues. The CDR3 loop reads CASSLAAREGEKLFF. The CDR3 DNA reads TGCGCCAGCAGCTTGGCGGCCAGGGAAGGTGAAAAACTGTTTTTT. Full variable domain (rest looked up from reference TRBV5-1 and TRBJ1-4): KAGVTQTPRYLIKTRGQQVTLSCSPISGHRSVSWYQQTPGQGLQFLFEYFSETQRNKGNFPGRFSGRQFSNSRSEMNVSTLELGDSALYLCASSLAAREGEKLFFGSGTQLSVL.